Listed below are T cell receptor beta chains from one sample, sequenced in a study of CD8 T cells in ankylosing spondylitis. One entry per CDR3 protein results from TCRdb running MiXCR on the 5' RACE reads. Seen here are 250,000 to 400,000 distinct CDR3 sequences, 9.5% to 13% observed once, and the top ten hold 8% to 9.5%. The sample consisted of blood, either unsorted or a sorted T cell fraction (not recorded which). These receptors were obtained from a female donor with ankylosing spondylitis or in good health (not recorded which). Both conserved end residues are part of each CDR3. A D gene is named only where the DNA matches it firmly. Rows may omit the clone size; those that give it use once, few, many or a size class.

V gene	J gene	D gene	clone size	CDR3 protein	CDR3 DNA
TRBV20-1	TRBJ2-3	TRBD2	many	CSARDILATSTDTQYF	TGCAGTGCTAGAGATATACTAGCGACTAGCACAGATACGCAGTATTTT
TRBV20-1	TRBJ1-2	TRBD1	-	CSARDQGAPRFGYTF	TGCAGTGCTAGAGATCAGGGGGCCCCTAGATTTGGCTACACCTTC
TRBV20-1	TRBJ1-3	-	once	CSATYGAHSGNTIYF	TGCAGTGCTACCTACGGGGCCCACTCTGGAAACACCATATATTTT
TRBV18	TRBJ2-3	-	-	CASSPGLYGNTQYF	TGTGCCAGCTCACCTGGCCTCTATGGGAATACGCAGTATTTT
TRBV30	TRBJ2-1	TRBD2	few	CAWSALGLAGGRTEQFF	TGTGCCTGGTCCGCGCTGGGACTAGCGGGGGGACGTACTGAGCAGTTCTTC
TRBV7-2	TRBJ2-1	-	-	CASSFQPPTSSYNEQFF	TGTGCCAGCAGCTTCCAACCCCCGACCAGCTCCTACAATGAGCAGTTCTTC
TRBV5-1	TRBJ2-7	-	-	CASSLRELPYEQYF	TGCGCCAGCAGCTTACGGGAGCTACCCTACGAGCAGTACTTC
TRBV6-2/TRBV6-3	TRBJ1-2	-	many	CASSPINYGYTF	TGTGCCAGCAGTCCGATCAACTATGGCTACACCTTC
TRBV24-1	TRBJ2-1	-	many	CATEGGIDEQFF	TGTGCCACCGAGGGGGGGATCGATGAGCAGTTCTTC
TRBV7-9	TRBJ1-1	TRBD1	few	CASSKGAGTEAFF	TGTGCCAGCAGTAAGGGGGCCGGCACTGAAGCTTTCTTT
TRBV28	TRBJ2-3	-	-	CASSLDGGPRDTQYF	TGTGCCAGCAGTTTAGACGGCGGTCCACGGGATACGCAGTATTTT
TRBV5-1	TRBJ1-1	TRBD1	many	CASSSGQVFMNTEAFF	TGCGCCAGCAGCTCGGGACAGGTTTTTATGAACACTGAAGCTTTCTTT
TRBV7-9	TRBJ2-3	TRBD2	few	CASSNSGRGADTQYF	TGTGCCAGCAGCAATAGCGGGAGAGGGGCAGATACGCAGTATTTT
TRBV12-3/TRBV12-4	TRBJ1-1	-	many	CASSLGQQTEAFF	TGTGCCAGCAGTTTAGGACAGCAGACTGAAGCTTTCTTT
TRBV6-5	TRBJ1-6	-	few	CASSYLKTRSPLHF	TGTGCCAGCAGTTACCTTAAGACGAGGTCACCCCTCCACTTT
TRBV5-1	TRBJ2-5	-	many	CASSGKPGPQYF	TGCGCCAGCAGCGGGAAGCCAGGGCCTCAGTACTTC
TRBV5-1	TRBJ2-6	TRBD1	many	CASSEGQGFSGANVLTF	TGCGCCAGCAGCGAGGGACAGGGTTTCTCTGGGGCCAACGTCCTGACTTTC
TRBV5-6	TRBJ1-1	TRBD1	few	CASSSQGVAEAFF	TGTGCCAGCAGCTCCCAGGGGGTCGCTGAAGCTTTCTTT
TRBV20-1	TRBJ1-2	-	-	CSAHDFRGASYTF	TGCAGTGCCCACGACTTTAGGGGGGCTAGCTACACCTTC
TRBV20-1	TRBJ2-3	-	many	CSAREGGRRDTQYF	TGCAGTGCTAGAGAGGGGGGCCGTAGAGATACGCAGTATTTT
TRBV20-1	TRBJ2-1	-	few	CSAPGGPRGYNEQFF	TGCAGTGCCCCAGGAGGGCCACGCGGGTACAATGAGCAGTTCTTC
TRBV4-3	TRBJ2-5	-	few	CASSQDEAGTQYF	TGCGCCAGCAGCCAAGATGAGGCGGGGACCCAGTACTTC
TRBV29-1	TRBJ2-7	-	few	CSVERGYEQYF	TGCAGCGTTGAGCGCGGCTACGAGCAGTACTTC
TRBV15	TRBJ1-4	-	many	CATGVNNEKLFF	TGTGCCACGGGGGTGAATAATGAAAAACTGTTTTTT
TRBV20-1	TRBJ2-1	-	few	CSASLSDEQFF	TGCAGTGCTAGCCTAAGTGATGAGCAGTTCTTC
TRBV11-2	TRBJ2-5	-	-	CASSLDWVAYGRETQYF	TGTGCCAGCAGCTTAGATTGGGTAGCGTACGGCCGTGAGACCCAGTACTTC
TRBV2	TRBJ1-4	-	many	CASRINRLENEKLFF	TGTGCCAGCAGAATAAACAGGCTGGAAAATGAAAAACTGTTTTTT
TRBV5-1	TRBJ1-6	-	many	CASSLAWFGAPLHF	TGCGCCAGCAGCTTGGCCTGGTTCGGGGCACCCCTCCACTTT
TRBV27	TRBJ1-2	TRBD1	many	CASGRDSDYGYTF	TGTGCCAGCGGCCGGGACAGCGACTATGGCTACACCTTC
TRBV6-1	TRBJ2-3	TRBD1	once	CASSPGTGSNTQYF	TGTGCCAGCAGTCCAGGGACAGGGTCAAATACGCAGTATTTT
TRBV6-1	TRBJ2-3	TRBD1	-	CVSSVDRVDTQYF	TGTGTCAGCAGTGTCGACAGGGTGGATACGCAGTATTTT
TRBV7-2	TRBJ2-7	-	-	CASSPYLGGSYEQYF	TGTGCCAGCAGCCCGTACCTCGGGGGCTCCTACGAGCAGTACTTC
TRBV11-1	TRBJ1-2	-	many	CASSLKQGYGYTF	TGTGCCAGCAGCTTAAAACAGGGATATGGCTACACCTTC
TRBV5-1	TRBJ1-2	-	-	CASSLDRNGYTF	TGCGCCAGCAGCTTGGATAGGAATGGCTACACCTTC
TRBV7-9	TRBJ2-2	-	few	CASSSPSIGELFF	TGTGCCAGCAGCTCCCCATCCATAGGGGAGCTGTTTTTT
TRBV5-1	TRBJ1-6	TRBD1	-	CASSLGGQGTSPLHF	TGCGCCAGCAGCTTGGGGGGACAGGGTACGTCACCCCTCCACTTT
TRBV5-1	TRBJ2-5	-	many	CASSSVRHFQETQYF	TGCGCCAGCAGCTCCGTGCGGCACTTTCAAGAGACCCAGTACTTC
TRBV12-3/TRBV12-4	TRBJ2-1	-	many	CASSRDFHNEQFF	TGTGCCAGCAGCCGGGACTTCCACAATGAGCAGTTCTTC
TRBV18	TRBJ2-7	-	few	CASSPVGRAFYEQYF	TGTGCCAGCTCACCGGTCGGCAGGGCGTTCTACGAGCAGTACTTC
TRBV6-1	TRBJ1-6	-	few	CASSNRTGNSPLHF	TGTGCCAGCAGTAATCGGACGGGAAATTCACCCCTCCACTTT
TRBV11-2	TRBJ1-5	-	many	CASSFGSNQPQHF	TGTGCCAGCAGCTTCGGGAGCAATCAGCCCCAGCATTTT